What follows is one TCR beta chain and its context. Its antigen is unidentified. The sample originates from a study of T cell responses to AZD1222 COVID-19 vaccine. General study findings and limits: Researchers took repertoire samples only after the peak T cell response had come. It was only a handful of AZD1222 recipients who were seropositive at baseline. Spike-specific TCR breadth rose after two AZD1222 doses, and depth rose as well.

The CDR3 is made up of 13 amino acids. Germline CDR1 and CDR2: SEHNR and FQNEAQ (reference sequence). The V gene lost 10 bases and the J gene lost 5 bases, with 17 bases spanning the gap. Repertoires were generated with immunoSEQ multiplex PCR, while TCRdb's copy carries only in-frame clones and drops some. Of more than 110,000 clones listed, approximately 85% are singletons. This clonotype was obtained from an adult in good health. This chain joins TRBV7-9 and TRBJ2-5; D unresolved. The sample consisted of peripheral blood, taken on day 0 of AZD1222 vaccination. Written as DNA, the CDR3 is TGTGCCACCACTGTGGGCGACGGGGAGACCCAGTACTTC. Residues: CATTVGDGETQYF. The variable domain in full, with the rest retrieved from reference TRBV7-9 and TRBJ2-5, is DTGVSQNPRHKITKRGQNVTFRCDPISEHNRLYWYRQTLGQGPEFLTYFQNEAQLEKSRLLSDRFSAERPKGSFSTLEIQRTEQGDSAMYLCATTVGDGETQYFGPGTRLLVL.